The text below deals with one T cell receptor beta chain. Its antigen is not known. This entry is derived from a study of PD-L1 blockade in urothelial cancer. About the study: Samples of blood were analyzed 3 weeks (second dose) and 6 weeks after treatment start. Broader study findings: Durable-benefit patients had greater expansion of tumor-associated blood clones at 3 weeks.

Enrolled patients showed locally advanced or metastatic urothelial carcinoma. V was trimmed by 0 bases and J by 0 bases, leaving 6 bases between them. From germline, CDR1 is LNHNV and CDR2 YYDKDF (reference sequence). The CDR3 has 16 residues. Clones were sequenced by immunoSEQ multiplex PCR, and TCRdb holds only the in-frame ones, with some missing. The sample lists some 60,000 clones, just over 85% occurring once. Material: PBMCs, obtained around atezolizumab (anti-PD-L1) treatment. The TCR originated in a man aged 45-60 years with urothelial cancer. The V call is TRBV15, the J call TRBJ2-6; D is unresolved. CDR3 sequence: CATSRDTSSGANVLTF. The CDR3 bases are TGTGCCACCAGCAGAGATACGAGCTCTGGGGCCAACGTCCTGACTTTC. Supplemented by reference TRBV15 and TRBJ2-6, the full variable domain reads DAMVIQNPRYQVTQFGKPVTLSCSQTLNHNVMYWYQQKSSQAPKLLFHYYDKDFNNEADTPDNFQSRRPNTSFCFLDIRSPGLGDTAMYLCATSRDTSSGANVLTFGAGSRLTVL.